This TCR beta chain stems from a study of T cell responses to AZD1222 COVID-19 vaccine. The study's findings and limits: Possibly, clonal diversity was underestimated; donors were largely white British and included more females. Only 5 or 6 people who got AZD1222 tested seropositive at baseline.

The ends were cut back, 4 bases at V and 0 bases at J, with 18 bases in the middle. This CDR3 contains 17 residues. The germline V gene encodes CDR1 LGHDT and CDR2 YNNKEL (reference sequence). Regarding this clone: Its target is unknown.

Method: immunoSEQ multiplex PCR; TCRdb's copy keeps in-frame clones and lacks some. Of roughly 140,000 clones listed, roughly 88% are singletons. Material: peripheral blood, obtained 28 days after the second AZD1222 dose. The rearrangement uses TRBV3-1 (or the pseudogene TRBV3-2) and TRBJ1-2; D might be TRBD1 (5 bases). The clonotype originates from an adult who received the AZD1222 COVID-19 vaccine. CDR3 protein: CASSPSLGGQANYGYTF. The DNA of the CDR3 is TGTGCCAGCAGCCCAAGCCTGGGTGGACAAGCTAACTATGGCTACACCTTC.